This TCR beta chain was identified in a study of cytomegalovirus exposure and HLA in healthy donors. The CDR3 is made up of 18 amino acids. CDR1 and CDR2 (germline): SGDLS, YYNGEE. With 0 bases clipped from V and 1 base from J, the junction kept 11 bases outside the gene matches. Primers for the PCR totalled 60 Vbeta and 13 Jbeta. The data were produced by immunoSEQ multiplex PCR, yet TCRdb's version contains in-frame clones alone and is incomplete. The sample includes fewer than 250,000 clones. The sample consisted of PBMCs. This sequence was found in a woman aged 25 to 39 in good health and CMV-seropositive. The V call is TRBV9, the J call TRBJ2-5, with TRBD2 identical over 8 bases. CDR3 DNA: TGTGCCAGCAGCGTAGGTTTTCTAGCGGGCGTAGTCCAAGAGACCCAGTACTTC. It translates to CASSVGFLAGVVQETQYF.